Below, 25 T cell receptor beta chains from the same sample are listed, as sequenced in a study of T cells in Graves' hyperthyroidism and ophthalmopathy. Regions amplified from RNA transcripts were the TCR beta CDR3 regions. Primed by the HTBI set, a first-round RT-PCR was run on the TCR CDR3. A single record per CDR3 protein comes from TCRdb applying MiXCR to the multiplex PCR reads. The table shows over 400,000 distinct CDR3 sequences, with approximately 23% occurring only once. Sequenced sample: blood. The receptors derive from a woman aged 70-85 years with Graves' ophthalmopathy.

The J gene is TRBJ1-2, the V gene TRBV5-1, with unresolved D. The V gene's germline CDR1 is SGHRS and CDR2 YFSETQ. This CDR3 is 13 amino acids long. The germline V and J ends were trimmed by 4 bases and 6 bases, with 13 bases remaining between them. CDR3 protein: CASSPGIGDGYTF. The CDR3 nucleotides read TGCGCCAGCAGCCCGGGGATAGGCGATGGCTACACCTTC. Based on the CDR3 plus reference TRBV5-1 and TRBJ1-2, the full variable domain is KAGVTQTPRYLIKTRGQQVTLSCSPISGHRSVSWYQQTPGQGLQFLFEYFSETQRNKGNFPGRFSGRQFSNSRSEMNVSTLELGDSALYLCASSPGIGDGYTFGSGTRLTVV.

This chain links TRBV9 with TRBJ2-6; 9 bases are a match to TRBD1. Looked up from germline, CDR1 is SGDLS and CDR2 is YYNGEE. J was trimmed by 1 base and V by 1 base; bases with no gene match: 6. The CDR3 consists of 18 residues. This CDR3 is CASSVTTGGASGANVLTF. CDR3 sequence (DNA): TGTGCCAGCAGCGTAACAACAGGGGGCGCATCTGGGGCCAACGTCCTGACTTTC.

This sequence joins TRBV7-2 and TRBJ2-2, with TRBD2 matching over 10 bases. The junction had 6 bases not matched to a gene; V was cut back by 1 base and J by 7 bases. This CDR3 is built from 16 residues. Germline loops: CDR1 SGHTA, CDR2 FQGNSA. CDR3 nucleotides: TGTGCCAGCAGCTTAGGGGCTAGCGGGAGTGTCGGGGAGCTGTTTTTT. Translation gives CASSLGASGSVGELFF.

This chain uses TRBV10-2 with TRBJ1-1, with TRBD1 as a possible D gene (5 bases). Trimming left V 6 bases short and J 1 base short, with 12 bases between. The CDR3 contains 14 residues. Germline lookup yields CDR1 WSHSY and CDR2 SAAADI. CDR3 residues: CASRDSGRNTEAFF. The CDR3 DNA reads TGCGCCAGCAGAGACAGCGGGAGGAACACTGAAGCTTTCTTT.

The table lists this clonotype with a few counts. The rearrangement uses TRBV2 and TRBJ1-6; 9 nucleotides align to TRBD1. This CDR3 comprises 14 residues. Germline V lookup: CDR1 SNHLY, CDR2 FYNNEI. V was pared by 8 bases and J by 5 bases, with 4 bases of the junction left unmatched. This chain's CDR3 is CASGRDRDNSPLHF. The CDR3 nucleotides are TGTGCCAGCGGTAGGGACAGGGATAATTCACCCCTCCACTTT.

This clonotype has a count of ten or more. This sequence joins TRBV11-2 and TRBJ2-1, with 7 bases aligning to TRBD1. The CDR3 totals 15 residues. J was trimmed by 5 bases and V by 3 bases; bases with no gene match: 7. Germline V gene lookup returns CDR1 SGHAT and CDR2 FQNNGV. CDR3 DNA: TGTGCCAGCAGCTTGGGAAGGGGGCCCCACAATGAGCAGTTCTTC. The encoded protein is CASSLGRGPHNEQFF.

A few counts support this clonotype. The chain is built from TRBV5-1 and TRBJ2-7; D gene ambiguous. Per germline, CDR1 SGHRS and CDR2 YFSETQ. The CDR3 loop spans 11 amino acids. V was shortened by 4 bases and J by 5 bases, with 7 bases between the two germline ends. CDR3 nucleotide sequence: TGCGCCAGCAGCCCCAGACACGAGCAGTACTTC. It encodes CASSPRHEQYF.

This clonotype was picked up a small number of times. The CDR3: CASSYVGARETQYF. Written as DNA, the CDR3 is TGTGCCAGCAGTTACGTCGGGGCACGAGAGACCCAGTACTTC. V is TRBV6-6 and J is TRBJ2-5, with D possibly being TRBD1 or TRBD2 (5 bases each). CDR3 length equals 14 residues. CDR1 and CDR2 (germline): MNHNY, SVGAGI (reference sequence). V was shortened by 2 bases and J by 4 bases, with 11 bases between the two germline ends.

The chain combines TRBV20-1 with TRBJ2-7, with TRBD1 identical over 7 bases. V dropped 3 bases and J dropped 2; count of bases not matched to a gene: 7. The CDR3 runs to 14 residues. The germline CDR1 and CDR2 sequences are DFQATT and SNEGSKA (reference sequence). DNA for the CDR3: TGCAGTGCTAGTACTGCCGGGACAGCCTACGAGCAGTACTTC. It specifies CSASTAGTAYEQYF.

This clonotype appeared a few times. The rearrangement links TRBV18 to TRBJ1-4; TRBD1 is a possible D gene (6 bases). Trimming took off 3 bases at V and 3 bases at J, with 14 bases between the two ends. The CDR3 covers 16 residues. Germline V gives CDR1 KGHSH, CDR2 LQKENI. The CDR3 DNA follows: TGTGCCAGCTCACCGAGGATTACAGGGTCTAATGAAAAACTGTTTTTT. Translating it yields CASSPRITGSNEKLFF.

The chain's CDR3 is CSARQSSYEQYF. The CDR3 DNA follows: TGCAGTGCTAGACAGTCTTCCTACGAGCAGTACTTC. J is TRBJ2-7 and V is TRBV20-1; D call uncertain. CDR1 is DFQATT, CDR2 SNEGSKA, per germline (reference sequence). The germline V and J ends were trimmed by 2 bases and 1 base, with 6 bases remaining between them. The CDR3 spans 12 residues.

This clonotype was picked up many times. The rearrangement uses TRBV28 and TRBJ2-7, with D perhaps being TRBD1 or TRBD2 (7 bases each). There are 18 residues in the CDR3. Per the germline V gene, CDR1 is MDHEN and CDR2 is SYDVKM. Trimming left V 3 bases short and J 6 bases short, with 27 bases between. CDR3: CASSLSGGRRGSVSEQYF. CDR3 sequence (DNA): TGTGCCAGCAGTTTGTCAGGGGGTAGGCGGGGGTCAGTCTCCGAGCAGTACTTC.

The chain is built from TRBV10-2 and TRBJ2-1; 9 bases match TRBD2. V shed 6 bases and J 2 bases; nucleotides not matched to a gene: 17. Per the germline V gene, CDR1 is WSHSY and CDR2 is SAAADI. The CDR3 totals 19 residues. In nucleotides, the CDR3 is TGCGCCAGCAGGGATATAGCGGGAGAGGGAGGGGGGACCTACAATGAGCAGTTCTTC. Protein product: CASRDIAGEGGGTYNEQFF.

The chain combines TRBV6-6 with TRBJ2-7, with D unclear. CDR1 is MNHNY, CDR2 SVGAGI, per germline (reference sequence). V gave up 0 bases and J gave up 7 bases, with 10 bases separating them. This CDR3 is built from 13 residues. The CDR3: CASSYSSFLEQYF. The DNA of the CDR3 is TGTGCCAGCAGTTACTCGAGTTTTTTGGAGCAGTACTTC.

The rearrangement joins TRBV15 to TRBJ1-5; no clear D gene. The germline V gene encodes CDR1 LNHNV and CDR2 YYDKDF (reference sequence). The CDR3 spans 13 residues. The V end lost 8 bases, the J end lost 9 bases, and 17 bases lay between the germline ends. CDR3: CATGNDGLRPQHF. Written as DNA, the CDR3 is TGTGCCACCGGCAATGACGGTCTAAGGCCCCAGCATTTT.

This clonotype was counted ten times or more. The J gene is TRBJ1-5, the V gene TRBV12-3 or TRBV12-4; 10 nucleotides agree with TRBD1. This CDR3 is built from 16 residues. Trimming at V came to 2 bases and at J to 2 bases, leaving 3 bases not matched to a gene. CDR3 sequence: CASSLFGQGGNQPQHF. The CDR3 region has the DNA TGTGCCAGCAGTTTATTCGGACAGGGGGGCAATCAGCCCCAGCATTTT.

The V and J genes are TRBV27 and TRBJ2-3, with 11 bases matching TRBD2. Germline CDR1 reads MNHEY; CDR2 reads SMNVEV (reference sequence). Trimming took 7 bases from V and 3 from J; bases not matched to a gene: 3. The CDR3 is made up of 14 amino acids. CDR3 DNA: TGTGCCAGCACCCGACTAGCGGGGACAGATACGCAGTATTTT. Its protein product is CASTRLAGTDTQYF.

The chain has TRBV9 and TRBJ2-1; 10 bases fit TRBD2. This CDR3 is 16 amino acids long. The germline V gene has CDR1 SGDLS and CDR2 YYNGEE. The V gene end was trimmed by 3 bases and the J gene end by 8 bases; junction bases not matched to a gene: 11. CDR3 in DNA: TGTGCCAGCAGCGGAGGCGTACTAGCGGGAAGCGATGAGCAGTTCTTC. Its translation: CASSGGVLAGSDEQFF.

In its sample, this clonotype was seen a few times. The V gene is TRBV4-1, the J gene TRBJ1-2; D is unresolved. Germline CDR1 is MGHRA and CDR2 is YSYEKL. V lost 0 bases, J lost 5 bases, and 4 bases lay in between. The CDR3 covers 12 residues. CDR3 residues: CASSQEPYGYTF. Written as DNA, the CDR3 is TGCGCCAGCAGCCAAGAGCCTTATGGCTACACCTTC.

The gene calls are TRBV9 and TRBJ2-3; 10 bases match TRBD2. This CDR3 is 16 amino acids long. Germline CDR1 is SGDLS and CDR2 is YYNGEE. With 1 base clipped from V and 4 bases from J, the junction kept 6 bases outside the gene matches. This CDR3 reads CASSVMASGSSDTQYF. The CDR3 DNA follows: TGTGCCAGCAGCGTAATGGCTAGCGGGAGTTCAGATACGCAGTATTTT.

The chain combines TRBV20-1 with TRBJ2-1; D not certain. The CDR3 runs to 11 residues. The germline V and J ends were trimmed by 5 bases and 10 bases, with 12 bases remaining between them. Germline assignment: CDR1 DFQATT and CDR2 SNEGSKA (reference sequence). CDR3 sequence: CSALPVQEQFF. The DNA of the CDR3 is TGCAGTGCTCTTCCGGTACAGGAGCAGTTCTTC.

In its sample, this clonotype was seen a few times. The rearrangement uses TRBV9 and TRBJ2-3; 12 bases agree with TRBD2. The length of the CDR3 is 17 residues. Germline values: CDR1 SGDLS, CDR2 YYNGEE. Germline trimming cut 3 bases from V and 2 bases from J; bases unmatched to any gene: 7. The CDR3 sequence is CASSARGTSGYTDTQYF. In DNA form, the CDR3 reads TGTGCCAGCAGCGCCCGAGGGACTAGCGGGTACACAGATACGCAGTATTTT.

A few counts support this clonotype. The rearrangement joins TRBV6-1 to TRBJ1-2; D is possibly TRBD1 (5 bases). CDR1 and CDR2 (germline): MNHNS, SASEGT. The length of the CDR3 is 14 residues. The ends were cut back, 5 bases at V and 8 bases at J, with 18 bases in the middle. The CDR3 DNA reads TGTGCCAGCAGTTATGCCACCGGGGGACGCGGCTACACCTTC. This sequence encodes CASSYATGGRGYTF.

There are a few counts of this clonotype. The chain carries TRBV10-3 and TRBJ2-2; tentative D call: TRBD1 (6 bases). The germline CDR1 and CDR2 sequences are ENHRY and SYGVKD. The V and J ends lost 10 bases and 0 bases respectively, with 12 bases between them. The length of the CDR3 is 14 residues. The CDR3 reads CASLQGSNTGELFF. CDR3 nucleotide sequence: TGTGCCAGCCTACAGGGATCGAACACCGGGGAGCTGTTTTTT.

The V call is TRBV7-2, the J call TRBJ1-5, with D possibly being TRBD1 (6 bases). CDR1 is SGHTA and CDR2 is FQGNSA in the germline V gene. Between the trimmed V and J ends, which lost 1 base and 1 base, there was a span of 17 bases. The CDR3 is 18 residues long. CDR3 sequence: CASSLGGMGARSNQPQHF. The DNA for the CDR3 is TGTGCCAGCAGCTTAGGTGGGATGGGGGCGCGGAGCAATCAGCCCCAGCATTTT.